This T cell receptor beta chain was sequenced in a study of CD8 T cells in ankylosing spondylitis. Note on this clonotype: Its antigen is currently unknown.

Notes on the study in general: A TCR beta motif made of 7 to 9 highly homologous variants seemed typical of ankylosing spondylitis blood.

TCRdb reprocessed the 5' RACE reads with MiXCR, giving one entry per CDR3 protein. Counted here are around 440,000 distinct CDR3 sequences, roughly 15% occurring once; the ten biggest clones make up over 1%. V was shortened by 2 bases and J by 0 bases, with 7 bases between the two germline ends. From germline, CDR1 is MNHNS and CDR2 SASEGT. The CDR3 spans 14 residues. The sequenced sample was blood, either unsorted or a sorted T cell fraction (not recorded which). V and J are TRBV6-1 and TRBJ2-5; D is tentatively TRBD1 or TRBD2 (6 bases each). The sequence derives from a male donor with ankylosing spondylitis. CDR3 nucleotide sequence: TGTGCCAGCAGTGAAAGGGGGGACCAAGAGACCCAGTACTTC. Translated: CASSERGDQETQYF.